The text below deals with one T cell receptor (beta chain). Its antigen specificity is not known. No clone much larger than this one lies a single base away; base qualities are absent. This sample was taken from a study of shared clonotypes between healthy human individuals (dated by TCRdb to the early 2020s). About the full investigation: The cohort comprised a couple of women and a few men aged 18 to 49 years. The study deeply sequenced blood TCR repertoires of five healthy adults to estimate repertoire size and the extent of clonotype sharing between individuals. Per donor, three plates each were used for CD4 naive and CD4 memory, two for CD8 naive, and one for CD8 memory. Leukapheresis yielded between about 0.85 and 10 billion PBMCs per donor. Different laboratories and diverse techniques were used to prepare libraries and sequence TCR repertoires, to increase sequencing depth and limit assay-specific biases. What the authors observed across the whole study: Higher generation probabilities were observed for clonotypes shared by all four sorted-subset donors than for non-shared clonotypes. When a handful of donors were compared, the shared fraction of clonotypes was about 5% for naive CD4, about 4% for naive CD8, 2% to 2.5% for memory CD4, and roughly 0.4% for memory CD8. Sampling was restricted to blood, and TCR repertoires in tissues likely differ from the TCR repertoires found in blood. Naive subsets generally had larger estimated clonotype richness than memory subsets did. Because the study included a small number of donors, the genetic and exposure-history diversity represented was limited. Based on pairwise subsampling, the degree of clonotype sharing among donors was expected to be affected by sequencing depth. Rarefaction of sorted-subset datasets indicated incomplete sequencing despite the large sequencing depth.

Donors were healthy HIV-negative adults with no recently reported acute infections or vaccinations. All donors were Caucasian adults living in Nashville, Tennessee, USA. CD4+ T cells were enriched by magnetic negative selection; naive cells were then positively selected on CD45RA, and the negative fraction formed the memory subset. Blood was obtained by leukapheresis, after which PBMCs were separated by Ficoll-Histopaque density gradient centrifugation and cryopreserved in liquid nitrogen vapor phase. Analytical flow cytometry was used to check the purity and quantity of every magnetically sorted T cell population. Each sorted fraction had its genomic DNA isolated and then quantified by UV absorbance on a Nanodrop 2000c. V is shortened by 0 bases, J by 2 bases, and the region joining them spans 18 bases. From its cysteine to its phenylalanine, the CDR3 spans 17 amino acids. Only CDR3 DNA remains: 51 bases, in frame from the first base. The CDR1 and CDR2 encoded by the germline V gene are SGDLS and YYNGEE.

Using the deep immunoSEQ assay, TCR CDR3 regions were amplified from genomic DNA by multiplex PCR. Extracted genomic DNA from each cell subset was distributed evenly across all wells of several immunoSEQ 96-well plates, and each plate was treated as a replicate. For sorted subsets, 200 to 250 ng of genomic DNA, equivalent to 25,000 to 30,000 T cell genomes, went into each replicate PCR. The purified libraries were quantified using a Qubit 3.0 fluorometer, sized with a Bioanalyzer 2100, and then quantified again using the KAPA Library Quantification kit. Each immunoSEQ 96-well plate was sequenced on its own single-read 150-cycle Illumina NextSeq 550 flow cell. The study's processing was this. Because the immunoSEQ output held only junctional sequences and lacked quality scores, the filtering could not match the filtering applied to full-length reads. Sequences were annotated with PyIR, a Python wrapper for IgBLAST v1.9, using IMGT germline references to assign V/J genes and CDR3. Reads were removed for weak V/J assignments (E-value above 1e-6), missing CDR3, stop codons, out-of-frame junctions, or ambiguous translated residues. V3J clonotypes were defined as sequences sharing an identical inferred V gene, J gene, and CDR3 amino acid sequence. Percentage overlap between repertoires was calculated by dividing the number of shared unique clonotypes by the size of the smaller repertoire. Three approaches were used to assess repertoire richness: RTK rarefaction, the Chao1 estimator, and Recon v2.1 estimates of unobserved clonotypes. Generation probabilities for all TCRbeta clonotypes obtained by the gDNA method from a handful of donors were computed using OLGA. TCRdb mirrors the immuneACCESS table, restricted to in-frame sequences. Some clones are absent from its copies; in checked studies, under half trace to an unresolved V gene, and the reason for the others is unknown. D and trimming were read from the DNA, whereas the V and J calls and clone size are those reported in that table. Present in this sample are a few hundred thousand clones, around 97% of which were seen just once. The ten largest make up less than 0.065% of the sample.

Sequenced sample: naive CD4+ T cells sorted from blood. The sample's cell subset or site label, in plain terms: CD45RA+ positively selected. This clonotype was sampled from a woman aged 30 to 39 in good health. The chain is made from TRBV9 and TRBJ2-7, with the D call perhaps TRBD1 or TRBD2, as 5 bases match in each case. Read as DNA, the sequence is TGTGCCAGCAGCGTAGGGAGCCCGGGGCGGGTAGCCTACGAGCAGTACTTC. It translates as CASSVGSPGRVAYEQYF.